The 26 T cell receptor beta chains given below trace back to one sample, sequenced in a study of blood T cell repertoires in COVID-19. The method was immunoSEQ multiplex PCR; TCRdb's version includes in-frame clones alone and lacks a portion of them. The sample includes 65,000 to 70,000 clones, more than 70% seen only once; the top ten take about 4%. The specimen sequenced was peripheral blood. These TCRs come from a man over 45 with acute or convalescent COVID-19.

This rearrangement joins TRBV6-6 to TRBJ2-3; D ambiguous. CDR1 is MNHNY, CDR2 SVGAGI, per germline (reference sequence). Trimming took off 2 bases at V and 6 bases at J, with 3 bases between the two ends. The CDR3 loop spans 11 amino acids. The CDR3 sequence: CASSYPDTQYF. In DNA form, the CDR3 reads TGTGCCAGCAGTTACCCTGATACGCAGTATTTT.

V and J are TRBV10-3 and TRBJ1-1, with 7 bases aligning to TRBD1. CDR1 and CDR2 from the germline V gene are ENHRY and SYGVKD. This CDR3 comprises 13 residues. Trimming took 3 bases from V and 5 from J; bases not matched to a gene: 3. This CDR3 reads CAISDPGGTEAFF. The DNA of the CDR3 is TGTGCCATCAGTGATCCAGGGGGGACTGAAGCTTTCTTT.

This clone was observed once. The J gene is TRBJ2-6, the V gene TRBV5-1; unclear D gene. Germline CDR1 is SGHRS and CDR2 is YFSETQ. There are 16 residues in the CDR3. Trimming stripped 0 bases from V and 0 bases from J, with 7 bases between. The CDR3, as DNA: TGCGCCAGCAGCTTGGAAGGCGGCTCTGGGGCCAACGTCCTGACTTTC. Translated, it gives CASSLEGGSGANVLTF.

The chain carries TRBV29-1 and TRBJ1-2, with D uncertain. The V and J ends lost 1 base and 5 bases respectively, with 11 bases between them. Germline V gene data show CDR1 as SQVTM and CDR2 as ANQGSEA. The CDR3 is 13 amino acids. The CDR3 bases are TGCAGCGTTGAAGGGAGTTATCAATATGGCTACACCTTC. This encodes CSVEGSYQYGYTF.

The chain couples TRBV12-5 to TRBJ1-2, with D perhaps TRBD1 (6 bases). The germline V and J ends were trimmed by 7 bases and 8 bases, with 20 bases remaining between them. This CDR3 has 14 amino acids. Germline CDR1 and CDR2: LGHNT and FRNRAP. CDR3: CASVKDAGAGGYTF. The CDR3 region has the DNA TGTGCTAGTGTGAAAGACGCGGGGGCGGGCGGCTACACCTTC.

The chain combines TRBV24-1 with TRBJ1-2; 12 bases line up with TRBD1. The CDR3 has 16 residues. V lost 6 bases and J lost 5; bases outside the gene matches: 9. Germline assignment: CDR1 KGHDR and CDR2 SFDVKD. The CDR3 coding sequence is TGTGCCACCAGTCAGGGTGGGGGACAGGGGGCGTATGGCTACACCTTC. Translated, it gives CATSQGGGQGAYGYTF.

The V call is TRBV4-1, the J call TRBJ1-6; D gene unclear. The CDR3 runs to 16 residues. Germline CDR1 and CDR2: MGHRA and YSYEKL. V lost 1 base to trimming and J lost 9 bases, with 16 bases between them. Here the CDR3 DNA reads TGCGCCAGCAGCCAAGGTCGGTCGACTCGGTTTTCACCCCTCCACTTT. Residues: CASSQGRSTRFSPLHF.

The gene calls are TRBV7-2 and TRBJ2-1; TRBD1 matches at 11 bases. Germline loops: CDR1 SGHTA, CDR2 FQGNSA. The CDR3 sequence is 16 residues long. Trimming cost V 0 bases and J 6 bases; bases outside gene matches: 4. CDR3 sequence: CASSLAGTGGSNEQFF. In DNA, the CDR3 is TGTGCCAGCAGCTTAGCCGGGACAGGGGGGTCCAATGAGCAGTTCTTC.

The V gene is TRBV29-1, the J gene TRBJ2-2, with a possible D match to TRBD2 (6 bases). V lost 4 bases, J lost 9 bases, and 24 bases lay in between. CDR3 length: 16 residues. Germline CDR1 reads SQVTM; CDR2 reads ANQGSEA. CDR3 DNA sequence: TGCAGCGTTGCCCTGGAGGGGCGGGGTAATTTCCGGGAGCTGTTTTTT. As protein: CSVALEGRGNFRELFF.

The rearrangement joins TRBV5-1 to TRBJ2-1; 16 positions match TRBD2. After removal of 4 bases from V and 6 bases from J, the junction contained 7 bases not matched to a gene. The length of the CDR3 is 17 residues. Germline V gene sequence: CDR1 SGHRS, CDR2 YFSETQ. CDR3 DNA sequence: TGCGCCAGCAGCCCGGGACTAGCGGGAGGGCGGGGCAATGAGCAGTTCTTC. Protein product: CASSPGLAGGRGNEQFF.

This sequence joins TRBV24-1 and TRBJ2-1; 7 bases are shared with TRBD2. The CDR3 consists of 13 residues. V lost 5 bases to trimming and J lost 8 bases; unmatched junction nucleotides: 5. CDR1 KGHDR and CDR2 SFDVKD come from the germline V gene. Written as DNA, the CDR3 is TGTGCCACCAGTGGTGTGGGGGGGGATGAGCAGTTCTTC. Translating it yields CATSGVGGDEQFF.

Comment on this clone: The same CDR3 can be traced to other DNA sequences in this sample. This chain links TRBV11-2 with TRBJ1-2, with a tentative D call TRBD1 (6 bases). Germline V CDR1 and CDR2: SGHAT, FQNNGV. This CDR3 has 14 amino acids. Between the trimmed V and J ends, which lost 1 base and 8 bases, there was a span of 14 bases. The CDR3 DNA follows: TGTGCCAGCAGCTTAGGGGGCGGGGGGCGAGGCTACACCTTC. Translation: CASSLGGGGRGYTF.

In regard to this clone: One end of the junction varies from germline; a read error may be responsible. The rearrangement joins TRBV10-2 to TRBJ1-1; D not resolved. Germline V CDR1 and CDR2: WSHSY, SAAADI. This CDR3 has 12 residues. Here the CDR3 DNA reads TGCGCCAGCAGCGAGTATCAAACTGAAGCTTTCTTT. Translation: CASSEYQTEAFF.

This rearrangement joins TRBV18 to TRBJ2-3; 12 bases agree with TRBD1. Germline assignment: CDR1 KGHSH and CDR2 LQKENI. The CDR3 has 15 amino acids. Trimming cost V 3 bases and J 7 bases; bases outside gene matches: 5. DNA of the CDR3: TGTGCCAGCTCACCGGGACAGGGGGCGTTAAATACGCAGTATTTT. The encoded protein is CASSPGQGALNTQYF.

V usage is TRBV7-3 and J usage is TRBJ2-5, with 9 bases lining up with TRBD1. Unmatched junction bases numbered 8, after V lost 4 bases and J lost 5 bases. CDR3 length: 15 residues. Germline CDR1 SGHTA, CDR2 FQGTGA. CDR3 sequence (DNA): TGTGCCAGCAGCTCTACAGGGGGCTCTGGGGAGACCCAGTACTTC. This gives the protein CASSSTGGSGETQYF.

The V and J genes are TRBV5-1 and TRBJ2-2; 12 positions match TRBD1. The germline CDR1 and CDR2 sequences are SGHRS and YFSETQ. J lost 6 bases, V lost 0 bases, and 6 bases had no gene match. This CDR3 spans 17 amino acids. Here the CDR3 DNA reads TGCGCCAGCAGCTTGGCCGGGACAGGGGGCGCGGCCGGGGAGCTGTTTTTT. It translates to CASSLAGTGGAAGELFF.

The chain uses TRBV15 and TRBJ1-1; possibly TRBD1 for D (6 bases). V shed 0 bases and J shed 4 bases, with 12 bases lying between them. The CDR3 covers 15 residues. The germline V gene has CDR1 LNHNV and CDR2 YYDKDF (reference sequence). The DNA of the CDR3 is TGTGCCACCAGCAGAGATCAGGGGCCGGGCACTGAAGCTTTCTTT. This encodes CATSRDQGPGTEAFF.

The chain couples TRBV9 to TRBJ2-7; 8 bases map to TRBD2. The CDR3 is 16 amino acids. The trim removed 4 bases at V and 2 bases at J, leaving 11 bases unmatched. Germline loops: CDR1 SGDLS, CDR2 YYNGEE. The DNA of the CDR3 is TGTGCCAGCAGCCACTCGGGGGCGGGGGGACCCTACGAGCAGTACTTC. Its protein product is CASSHSGAGGPYEQYF.

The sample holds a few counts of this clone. The CDR3 loop reads CASSLGYGEAFF. Here the CDR3 DNA reads TGTGCCAGCAGTTTAGGATACGGGGAAGCTTTCTTT. V and J are TRBV12-3 or TRBV12-4 and TRBJ1-1; D not certain. The CDR3 spans 12 residues. V was pared by 1 base and J by 8 bases, with 8 bases between.

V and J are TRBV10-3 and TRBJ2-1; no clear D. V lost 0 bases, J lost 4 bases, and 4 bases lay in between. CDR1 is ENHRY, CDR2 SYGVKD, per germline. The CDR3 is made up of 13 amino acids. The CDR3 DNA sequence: TGTGCCATCAGTGAGTCTGAGTACAATGAGCAGTTCTTC. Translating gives CAISESEYNEQFF.

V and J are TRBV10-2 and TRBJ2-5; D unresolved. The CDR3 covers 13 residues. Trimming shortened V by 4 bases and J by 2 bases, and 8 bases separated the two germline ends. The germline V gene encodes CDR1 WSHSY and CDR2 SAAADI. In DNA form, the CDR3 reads TGCGCCAGCAGTGGGGCAGTACAAGAGACCCAGTACTTC. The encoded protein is CASSGAVQETQYF.

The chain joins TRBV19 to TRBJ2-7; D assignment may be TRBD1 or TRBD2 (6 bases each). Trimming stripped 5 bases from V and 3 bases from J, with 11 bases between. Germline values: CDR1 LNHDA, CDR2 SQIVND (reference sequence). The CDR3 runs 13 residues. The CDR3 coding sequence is TGTGCCAGTAGTTTAGGGGGGCTCTACGAGCAGTACTTC. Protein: CASSLGGLYEQYF. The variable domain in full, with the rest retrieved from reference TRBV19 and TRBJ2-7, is DGGITQSPKYLFRKEGQNVTLSCEQNLNHDAMYWYRQDPGQGLRLIYYSQIVNDFQKGDIAEGYSVSREKKESFPLTVTSAQKNPTAFYLCASSLGGLYEQYFGPGTRLTVT.

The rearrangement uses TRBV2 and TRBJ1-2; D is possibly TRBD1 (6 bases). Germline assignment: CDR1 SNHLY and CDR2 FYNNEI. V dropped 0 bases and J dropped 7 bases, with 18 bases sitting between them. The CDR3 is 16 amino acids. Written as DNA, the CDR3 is TGTGCCAGCAGTGAAGCGCTTCGGGGGGGGCTGGCTGGCTACACCTTC. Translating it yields CASSEALRGGLAGYTF.

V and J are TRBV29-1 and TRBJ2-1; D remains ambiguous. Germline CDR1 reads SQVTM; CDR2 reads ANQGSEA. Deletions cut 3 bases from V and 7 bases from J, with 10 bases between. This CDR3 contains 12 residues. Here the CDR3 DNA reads TGCAGCGTTGACTGGGTGAGGAATGAGCAGTTCTTC. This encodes CSVDWVRNEQFF.

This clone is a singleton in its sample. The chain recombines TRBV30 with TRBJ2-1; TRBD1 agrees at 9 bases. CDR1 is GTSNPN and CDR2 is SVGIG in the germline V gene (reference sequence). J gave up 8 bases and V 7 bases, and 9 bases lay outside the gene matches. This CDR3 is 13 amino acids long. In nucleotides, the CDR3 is TGTGCCTTAACCGGGACAGGGACCCATGAGCAGTTCTTC. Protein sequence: CALTGTGTHEQFF.

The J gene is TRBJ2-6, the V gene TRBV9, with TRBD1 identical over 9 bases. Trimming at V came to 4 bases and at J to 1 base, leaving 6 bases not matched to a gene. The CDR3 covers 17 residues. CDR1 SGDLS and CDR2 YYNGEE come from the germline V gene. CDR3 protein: CASSSSGTGSGANVLTF. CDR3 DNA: TGTGCCAGCAGCTCGTCCGGGACAGGGTCTGGGGCCAACGTCCTGACTTTC.